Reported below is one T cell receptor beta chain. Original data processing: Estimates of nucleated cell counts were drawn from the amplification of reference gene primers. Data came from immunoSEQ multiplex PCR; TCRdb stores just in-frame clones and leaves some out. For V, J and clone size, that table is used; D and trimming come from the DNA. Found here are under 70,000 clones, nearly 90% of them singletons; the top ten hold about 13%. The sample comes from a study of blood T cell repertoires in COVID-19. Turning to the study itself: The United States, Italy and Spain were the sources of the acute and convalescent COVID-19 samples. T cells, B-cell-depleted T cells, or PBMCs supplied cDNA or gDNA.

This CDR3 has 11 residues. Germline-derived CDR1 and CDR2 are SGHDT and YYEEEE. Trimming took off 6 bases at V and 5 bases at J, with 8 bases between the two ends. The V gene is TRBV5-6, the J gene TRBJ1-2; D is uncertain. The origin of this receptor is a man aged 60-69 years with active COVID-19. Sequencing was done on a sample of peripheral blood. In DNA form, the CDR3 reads TGTGCCAGCACGGGAGGATATGGCTACACCTTC. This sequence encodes CASTGGYGYTF.